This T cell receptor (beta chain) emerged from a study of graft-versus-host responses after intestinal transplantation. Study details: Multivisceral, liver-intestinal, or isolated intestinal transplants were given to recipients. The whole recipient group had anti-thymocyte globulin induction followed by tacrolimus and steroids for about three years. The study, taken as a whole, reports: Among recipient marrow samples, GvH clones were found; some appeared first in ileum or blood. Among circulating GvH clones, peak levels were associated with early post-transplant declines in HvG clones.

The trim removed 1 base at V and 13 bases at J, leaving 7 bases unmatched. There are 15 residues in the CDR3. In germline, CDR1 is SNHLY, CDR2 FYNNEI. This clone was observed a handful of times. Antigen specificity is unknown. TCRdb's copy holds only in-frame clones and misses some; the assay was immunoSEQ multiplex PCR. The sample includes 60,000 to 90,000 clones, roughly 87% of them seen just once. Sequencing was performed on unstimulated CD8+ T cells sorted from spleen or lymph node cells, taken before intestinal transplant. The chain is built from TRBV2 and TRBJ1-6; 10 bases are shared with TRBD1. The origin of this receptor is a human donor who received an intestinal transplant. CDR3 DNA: TGTGCCAGCAGTGAAGAGGACAGGGGGAGATCCCCCCTCCACTTT. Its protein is CASSEEDRGRSPLHF.